This TCR beta chain was identified in a study of radiotherapy plus CTLA-4 blockade in lung cancer. Whole-study context: Across the patients, objective responses occurred in about 19%, and disease control in approximately 30%.

Study results and limitations: In blood, TCR clones derived from the tumor expanded after radiotherapy plus ipilimumab.

The V gene's germline CDR1 is LNHDA and CDR2 SQIVND (reference sequence). This CDR3 region has 15 residues. Losses at the gene ends were 2 bases for V and 2 bases for J; bases not matched to a gene: 5. Patients in the study, people with chemo-refractory metastatic non-small-cell lung cancer, received focal radiation plus ipilimumab CTLA-4 blockade. About this clone itself: The antigen is unknown.

Only in-frame clones appear in the TCRdb table, and some are missing; sequencing was by immunoSEQ multiplex PCR. Among about 100,000 clones, about four fifths were seen once, and the ten largest hold more than 0.75%. The TCR sequence derives from a human donor with non-small cell lung cancer who had stable disease on radiotherapy plus ipilimumab. Sample: peripheral blood, taken from a patient treated with radiotherapy plus ipilimumab. The J gene is TRBJ2-7, the V gene TRBV19; TRBD1 matches at 8 bases. The CDR3 DNA sequence: TGTGCCAGTAGTATAAACAGGGGGACCCCCTACGAGCAGTACTTC. Translation gives CASSINRGTPYEQYF.